The 5 T cell receptor beta chains reported below all come from one sample, sequenced in a study of shared clonotypes between healthy human individuals. Some clones are missing from TCRdb's copy, which holds only in-frame ones; the method was immunoSEQ multiplex PCR. The table lists millions of clones, 93% of them singletons. Specimen: naive CD4+ T cells from PBMCs. As for subset: CD45RA+ positively selected. These receptors were taken from a man aged 18 to 29 in good health. Some clones in this sample may be carry-over from other donors' samples.

A word on this clone: A read error may produce the germline difference seen at one junction end. The CDR3 here is CASSPSRDTQYF. For the CDR3, the DNA is TGTGCCAGCAGTCCGAGCAGAGATACGCAGTATTTT. This sequence joins TRBV27 and TRBJ2-3, with no clear D. Germline CDR1 is MNHEY and CDR2 is SMNVEV (reference sequence). The CDR3 consists of 12 residues.

This chain joins TRBV10-3 and TRBJ1-1; D unresolved. The CDR3 loop spans 14 amino acids. Germline V gives CDR1 ENHRY, CDR2 SYGVKD. Trimming removed 10 bases at V and 0 bases at J, with 15 bases between. CDR3 sequence: CATRAELMNTEAFF. The DNA of the CDR3 is TGTGCCACCCGAGCAGAGTTAATGAACACTGAAGCTTTCTTT.

This chain uses TRBV10-1 with TRBJ2-7, with a possible D match to TRBD1 (6 bases). V was shortened by 2 bases and J by 2 bases, with 16 bases between the two germline ends. Germline CDR1 reads WNHNN; CDR2 reads SYGVQD (reference sequence). The length of the CDR3 is 16 residues. CDR3 in amino acids: CASSETVGGLTYEQYF. The CDR3 DNA sequence: TGCGCCAGCAGTGAGACGGTAGGGGGTTTGACCTACGAGCAGTACTTC.

Note on this clone: Additional DNA sequences in this sample encode the identical CDR3. The rearrangement links TRBV5-1 to TRBJ2-2; the D is unclear. Trimming shortened V by 4 bases and J by 6 bases, and 7 bases separated the two germline ends. Germline V gene data show CDR1 as SGHRS and CDR2 as YFSETQ. CDR3 length equals 12 residues. DNA of the CDR3: TGCGCCAGCAGCCTGGGTTCCGGGGAGCTGTTTTTT. Translating gives CASSLGSGELFF.

The V and J genes are TRBV9 and TRBJ2-3, with D perhaps matching TRBD1 or TRBD2 (5 bases each). The CDR3 sequence is 15 residues long. V was clipped by 2 bases and J by 6 bases, with 16 bases between them. Germline values: CDR1 SGDLS, CDR2 YYNGEE. The CDR3 DNA follows: TGTGCCAGCAGCGTGTCCGGGACCTCTGGGGATACGCAGTATTTT. Amino acid sequence: CASSVSGTSGDTQYF.